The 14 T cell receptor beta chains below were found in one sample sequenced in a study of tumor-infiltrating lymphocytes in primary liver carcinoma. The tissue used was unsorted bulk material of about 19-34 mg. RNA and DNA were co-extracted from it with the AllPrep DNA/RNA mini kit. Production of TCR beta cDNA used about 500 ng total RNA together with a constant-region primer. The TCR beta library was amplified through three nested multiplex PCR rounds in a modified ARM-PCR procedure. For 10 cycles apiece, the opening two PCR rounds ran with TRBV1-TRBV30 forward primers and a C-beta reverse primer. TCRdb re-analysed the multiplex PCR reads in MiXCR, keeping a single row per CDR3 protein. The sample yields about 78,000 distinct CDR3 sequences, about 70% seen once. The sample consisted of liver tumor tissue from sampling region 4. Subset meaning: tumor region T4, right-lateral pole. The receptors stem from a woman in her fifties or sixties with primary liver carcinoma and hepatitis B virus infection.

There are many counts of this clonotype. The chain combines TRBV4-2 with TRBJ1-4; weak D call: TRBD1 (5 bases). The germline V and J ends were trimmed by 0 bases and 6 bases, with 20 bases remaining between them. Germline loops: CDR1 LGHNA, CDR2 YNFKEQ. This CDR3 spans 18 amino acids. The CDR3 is CASSQDSSRANEYEKLFF. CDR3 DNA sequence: TGTGCCAGCAGCCAAGATTCCTCCAGGGCAAATGAGTATGAAAAACTGTTTTTT.

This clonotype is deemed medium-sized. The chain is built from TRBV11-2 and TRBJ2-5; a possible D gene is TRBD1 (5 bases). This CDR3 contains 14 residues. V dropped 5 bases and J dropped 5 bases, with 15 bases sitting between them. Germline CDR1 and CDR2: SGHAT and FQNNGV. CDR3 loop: CASSRWGVLETQYF. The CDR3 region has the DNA TGTGCCAGCAGCCGATGGGGCGTCCTGGAGACCCAGTACTTC.

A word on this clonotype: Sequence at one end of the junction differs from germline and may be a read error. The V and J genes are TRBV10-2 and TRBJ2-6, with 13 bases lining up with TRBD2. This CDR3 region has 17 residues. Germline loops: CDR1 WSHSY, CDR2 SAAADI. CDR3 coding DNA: TGCACCACTGAGGGACTAGCGGGGTTCTCTGGGGCCTACGTCCTGACTTTC. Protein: CTTEGLAGFSGAYVLTF.

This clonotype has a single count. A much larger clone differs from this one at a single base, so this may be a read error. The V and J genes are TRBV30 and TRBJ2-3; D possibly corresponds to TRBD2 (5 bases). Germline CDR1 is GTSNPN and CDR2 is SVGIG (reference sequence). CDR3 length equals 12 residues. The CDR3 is CTWRLPTDTQYF. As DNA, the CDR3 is TGTACCTGGAGACTACCAACAGATACGCAGTATTTT. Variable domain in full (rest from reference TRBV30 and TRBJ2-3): SQTIHQWPATLVQPVGSPLSLECTVEGTSNPNLYWYRQAAGRGLQLLFYSVGIGQISSEVPQNLSASRPQDRQFILSSKKLLLSDSGFYLCTWRLPTDTQYFGPGTRLTVL.

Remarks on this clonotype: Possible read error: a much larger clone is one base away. The CDR3 loop is CASEERRTEAFF. The DNA of the CDR3 is TGTGCCAGCGAAGAAAGGCGGACTGAAGCTTTCTTT. V usage is TRBV28 and J usage is TRBJ1-1; D not resolved. The CDR3 sequence is 12 residues long. Trimming removed 8 bases from V and 5 bases from J, with 12 bases in between. Germline lookup yields CDR1 MDHEN and CDR2 SYDVKM.

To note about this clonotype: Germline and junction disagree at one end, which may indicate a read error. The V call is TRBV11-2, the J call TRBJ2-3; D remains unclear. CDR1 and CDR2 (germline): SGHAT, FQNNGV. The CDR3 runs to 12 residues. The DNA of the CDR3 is TGTCTCAGCAGCCCCTCCGGAGATGCGCAGTATTTT. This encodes CLSSPSGDAQYF. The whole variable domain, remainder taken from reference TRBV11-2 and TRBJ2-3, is EAGVAQSPRYKIIEKRQSVAFWCNPISGHATLYWYQQILGQGPKLLIQFQNNGVVDDSQLPKDRFSAERLKGVDSTLKIQPAKLEDSAVYLCLSSPSGDAQYFGPGTRLTVL.

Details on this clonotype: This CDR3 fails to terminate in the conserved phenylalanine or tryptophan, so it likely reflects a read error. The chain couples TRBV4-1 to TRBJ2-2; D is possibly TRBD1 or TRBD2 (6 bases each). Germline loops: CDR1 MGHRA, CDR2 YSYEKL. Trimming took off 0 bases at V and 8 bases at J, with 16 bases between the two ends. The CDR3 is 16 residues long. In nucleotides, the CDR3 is TGCGCCAGCAGCCAAGATCGGAGTAGGGGGGCAGGGGAGCTGTTTTGT. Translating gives CASSQDRSRGAGELFC.

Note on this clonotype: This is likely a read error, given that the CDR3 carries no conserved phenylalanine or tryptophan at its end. The CDR3 nucleotides read TGCAGTGTTGCAGGGACTAGCGGGAAGTATGAGCAGTTCTCC. This encodes CSVAGTSGKYEQFS. V usage is TRBV29-1 and J usage is TRBJ2-1; 13 positions agree with TRBD2. CDR1 is SQVTM, CDR2 ANQGSEA, per germline. This CDR3 spans 14 amino acids.

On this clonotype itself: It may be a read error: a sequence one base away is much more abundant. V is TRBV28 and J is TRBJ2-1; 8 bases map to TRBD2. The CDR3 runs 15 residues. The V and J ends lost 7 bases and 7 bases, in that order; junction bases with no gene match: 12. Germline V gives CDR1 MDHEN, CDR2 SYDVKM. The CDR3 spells CASTSSAGASNEQFF. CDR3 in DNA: TGTGCCAGCACCTCATCAGCGGGAGCGAGTAATGAGCAGTTCTTC. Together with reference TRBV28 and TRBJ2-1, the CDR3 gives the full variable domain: DVKVTQSSRYLVKRTGEKVFLECVQDMDHENMFWYRQDPGLGLRLIYFSYDVKMKEKGDIPEGYSVSREKKERFSLILESASTNQTSMYLCASTSSAGASNEQFFGPGTRLTVL.

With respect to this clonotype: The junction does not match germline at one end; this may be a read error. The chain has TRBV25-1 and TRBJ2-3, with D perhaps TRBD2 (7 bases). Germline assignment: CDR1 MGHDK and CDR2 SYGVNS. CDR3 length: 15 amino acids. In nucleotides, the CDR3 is TGTGCCTGCAGTGAATATGGGGGGGGCTCAGATACGCAGTATTTT. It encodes CACSEYGGGSDTQYF.

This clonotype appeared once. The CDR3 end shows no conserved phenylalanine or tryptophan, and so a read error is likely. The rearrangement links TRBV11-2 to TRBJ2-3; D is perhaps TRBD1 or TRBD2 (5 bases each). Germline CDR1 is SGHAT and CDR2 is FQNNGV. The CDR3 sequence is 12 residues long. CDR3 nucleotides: TGTGCCGGCAGCCCCGGGGCGGATACGCAGTATATT. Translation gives CAGSPGADTQYI.

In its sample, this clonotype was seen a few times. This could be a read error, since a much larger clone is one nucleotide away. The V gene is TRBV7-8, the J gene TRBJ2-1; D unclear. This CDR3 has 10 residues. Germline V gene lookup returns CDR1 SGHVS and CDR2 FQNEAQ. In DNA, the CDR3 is TGTGCCAGCGGCTTAGTTGAGCAGTTCTTC. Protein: CASGLVEQFF.

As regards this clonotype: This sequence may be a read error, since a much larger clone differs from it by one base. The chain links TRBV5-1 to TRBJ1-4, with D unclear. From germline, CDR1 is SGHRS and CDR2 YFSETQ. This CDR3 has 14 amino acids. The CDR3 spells CASSLVATNKKLFF. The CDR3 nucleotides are TGCGCCAGCAGCTTGGTCGCAACTAATAAAAAACTGTTTTTT.

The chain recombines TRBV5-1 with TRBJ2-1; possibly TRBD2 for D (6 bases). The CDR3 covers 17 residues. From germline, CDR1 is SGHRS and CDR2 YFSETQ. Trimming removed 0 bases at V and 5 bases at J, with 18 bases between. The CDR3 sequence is CASSLDTGSVSNNEQFF. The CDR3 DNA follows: TGCGCCAGCAGCTTGGATACCGGGAGTGTATCCAACAATGAGCAGTTCTTC.